Presented here are 5 T cell receptor beta chains from one specimen sequenced in a study of blood T cell repertoires in COVID-19. Clones were read by immunoSEQ multiplex PCR, and TCRdb kept only the in-frame ones, dropping some. The data show over 200,000 clones, with about 80% seen just once and 15% held by the top ten. The sequenced sample was PBMCs or T cells enriched from blood (not recorded which). The receptors here all came from a man aged 35-49 years who had recovered from COVID-19.

J is TRBJ1-5 and V is TRBV5-1; D remains unclear. The CDR3 has 15 residues. Trimming removed 0 bases from V and 1 base from J, with 8 bases in between. Germline CDR1 SGHRS, CDR2 YFSETQ. Here the CDR3 DNA reads TGCGCCAGCAGCTTGGGTCCGAGCAGCAATCAGCCCCAGCATTTT. Its translation: CASSLGPSSNQPQHF.

The rearrangement links TRBV14 to TRBJ1-6; the match to TRBD1 covers 8 bases. The CDR3 has 13 amino acids. V was pared by 7 bases and J by 9 bases, with 5 bases of the junction left unmatched. Germline loops: CDR1 SGHDN, CDR2 FVKESK. The CDR3 nucleotides are TGTGCCAGCAAAGGACAGGGTTTTTCACCCCTCCACTTT. Translation: CASKGQGFSPLHF.

This clone was recorded only once. The CDR3: CASSLGAGETQYF. The CDR3 coding sequence is TGCGCCAGCAGCTTGGGGGCAGGAGAGACCCAGTACTTC. The V and J genes are TRBV5-1 and TRBJ2-5; D gene ambiguous. The CDR3 has 13 amino acids. V shed 0 bases and J shed 4 bases, with 7 bases lying between them. CDR1 is SGHRS and CDR2 is YFSETQ in the germline V gene.

This chain links TRBV9 with TRBJ1-5; D is unresolved. This CDR3 contains 14 residues. Trimming removed 2 bases at V and 1 base at J, with 7 bases between. Germline V gene sequence: CDR1 SGDLS, CDR2 YYNGEE. CDR3 residues: CASSVGGSNQPQHF. The CDR3 nucleotides read TGTGCCAGCAGCGTCGGAGGGAGCAATCAGCCCCAGCATTTT.

This clone was recorded a few times. This rearrangement joins TRBV6-5 to TRBJ1-2; D may be TRBD1 (6 bases). Germline V gene data show CDR1 as MNHEY and CDR2 as SVGAGI. Trimming pared 5 bases from V and 8 bases from J, leaving 15 bases between. This CDR3 has 13 amino acids. The CDR3 sequence: CASSSRDISGYTF. The CDR3 bases are TGTGCCAGCAGTAGTCGGGACATCAGCGGCTACACCTTC.